This note documents a single TCR beta chain sequence. The count of this clone is one. The specificity of this receptor is unknown. Per-base qualities were not stored, and no clone one base away is much larger. The data belong to a study of control samples from healthy donors and cancer patients (dated by TCRdb to 2019 to 2021). Library construction relied on the immunoSEQ multiplex PCR assay. As stored in TCRdb, this immuneACCESS dataset retains in-frame rearrangements with V and J assigned. A fraction of the clones does not appear; measured against another copy, unresolved V genes explain less than half of the discrepancy, and the remainder lacks a known reason. The sample table records approximately 58,000 clones; over 75% of these occur just once. 12% of the sample belongs to the ten largest clones. Inclusive of the bounding cysteine and phenylalanine, the CDR3 is 15 residues long. Only the CDR3 DNA stays, 45 bases, in frame from base 1. Looking up the germline V gene (reference sequence) yields CDR1 LGHDT and CDR2 YNNKEL. Cut back by 3 bases and 9 bases, the V and J ends lie 18 bases apart.

The sample comprised PBMCs. The rearranged chain carries TRBV3-1 (or the pseudogene TRBV3-2) and TRBJ2-1; TRBD1 might be the D gene, on 6 matching bases. This clonotype was obtained from a woman in her fifties or sixties with lung cancer. The CDR3 here reads CASSQGHTQDGEQFF. The DNA sequence reads TGTGCCAGCAGCCAGGGACATACCCAGGACGGTGAGCAGTTCTTC.